This is a list of T cell receptor beta chains from one sample in a study of T cell responses to AZD1222 COVID-19 vaccine. Libraries were prepared by immunoSEQ multiplex PCR; TCRdb keeps only in-frame clonotypes and omits some of them. The repertoire consists of 100,000 to 150,000 clones, with almost 95% occurring once and the leading ten covering over 1.5%. Source: peripheral blood, taken on day 0 of AZD1222 vaccination. The receptors here all came from an adult in good health. The CDR3 runs from the conserved cysteine through the conserved F or W. D genes are given only for firm matches. Size is stated for part of the rows, as once, few or many counts, or as a class when the clone is expanded.

V,size,J,D,CDR3,DNA
TRBV10-3,-,TRBJ1-3,-,CAISDLNTIYF,TGTGCCATCAGTGATCTAAACACCATATATTTT
TRBV23-1,-,TRBJ2-5,-,CASSPSGQAETQYF,TGCGCCAGCAGTCCATCGGGCCAGGCGGAGACCCAGTACTTC
TRBV30,-,TRBJ1-1,-,CAWSGQVNTEAFF,TGTGCCTGGAGTGGCCAGGTGAACACTGAAGCTTTCTTT
TRBV12-3/TRBV12-4,-,TRBJ1-5,-,CASSLTGNQPQHF,TGTGCCAGCAGTCTGACAGGTAATCAGCCCCAGCATTTT
TRBV9,-,TRBJ1-2,-,CASSVTGGEGYTF,TGTGCCAGCAGCGTGACCGGGGGCGAGGGCTACACCTTC
TRBV19,-,TRBJ2-5,-,CASSIGTAQETQYF,TGTGCCAGCAGTATCGGGACTGCCCAAGAGACCCAGTACTTC
TRBV5-6,-,TRBJ1-2,TRBD1,CASSFRDSYGYTF,TGTGCCAGCAGCTTCCGGGACAGCTATGGCTACACCTTC
TRBV5-6,-,TRBJ1-5,-,CASSLEAGDGGQPQHF,TGTGCCAGCAGCTTGGAGGCAGGTGATGGCGGACAGCCCCAGCATTTT
TRBV12-3/TRBV12-4,-,TRBJ1-4,-,CASSIRGNEKLFF,TGTGCCAGCAGTATCCGGGGAAATGAAAAACTGTTTTTT
TRBV4-1,-,TRBJ2-5,TRBD1,CASSQHRGQATPLPQYF,TGCGCCAGCAGCCAACACCGGGGACAGGCGACCCCATTGCCCCAGTACTTC
TRBV24-1,-,TRBJ1-5,-,CATSDLSGVDQPQHF,TGTGCCACCAGTGATTTGTCAGGGGTTGATCAGCCCCAGCATTTT
TRBV7-2,-,TRBJ1-1,-,CASSLAGDTEAFF,TGTGCCAGCAGCTTAGCAGGGGACACTGAAGCTTTCTTT
TRBV3-1/TRBV3-2,-,TRBJ2-1,TRBD1,CASTPNTGGRGNEQFF,TGTGCCAGCACCCCTAATACAGGGGGCCGCGGAAATGAGCAGTTCTTC
TRBV7-9,-,TRBJ1-2,-,CASSSAGIDGYTF,TGTGCCAGCAGCTCAGCCGGGATAGATGGCTACACCTTC
TRBV7-9,-,TRBJ1-2,-,CASSLVTGNYGYTF,TGTGCCAGCAGCTTAGTTACAGGGAACTATGGCTACACCTTC
TRBV29-1,-,TRBJ2-1,TRBD2,CSVEVVGGPSYNEQFF,TGCAGCGTTGAAGTGGTGGGAGGGCCCTCCTACAATGAGCAGTTCTTC
TRBV6-2/TRBV6-3,-,TRBJ2-7,-,CASSYSLYEQYF,TGTGCCAGCAGTTATAGTCTCTACGAGCAGTACTTC
TRBV9,-,TRBJ1-5,-,CASSAGDPEQLRDQPQHF,TGTGCCAGCAGCGCAGGAGATCCGGAGCAGCTAAGGGATCAGCCCCAGCATTTT
TRBV5-6,-,TRBJ1-2,TRBD1,CASSLGTGRPYGYTF,TGTGCCAGCAGCCTAGGGACAGGGAGACCCTATGGCTACACCTTC
TRBV9,-,TRBJ2-6,-,CASSVADNSGANVLTF,TGTGCCAGCAGCGTAGCAGATAACTCTGGGGCCAACGTCCTGACTTTC
TRBV29-1,-,TRBJ2-5,TRBD1,CSVDQGAQETQYF,TGCAGCGTTGATCAGGGGGCCCAGGAGACCCAGTACTTC
TRBV15,-,TRBJ2-3,TRBD2,CATGSGTSGTTDTQYF,TGTGCCACGGGATCCGGGACTAGCGGGACCACAGATACGCAGTATTTT
TRBV30,-,TRBJ1-2,-,CACLIAGYTF,TGTGCCTGCCTCATCGCTGGCTACACCTTC
TRBV10-3,-,TRBJ2-7,-,CAISETDDYYEQYF,TGTGCCATCAGTGAAACCGACGACTACTACGAGCAGTACTTC
TRBV18,-,TRBJ2-1,TRBD2,CASSPPGLALHNEQFF,TGTGCCAGCTCACCACCGGGACTAGCCCTACACAATGAGCAGTTCTTC
TRBV7-3,once,TRBJ2-1,TRBD2,CASSLSGGGYNEQFF,TGTGCCAGCAGCTTAAGCGGCGGGGGTTACAATGAGCAGTTCTTC
TRBV6-5,-,TRBJ1-4,TRBD1,CASSRSGTGNEKLFF,TGTGCCAGCAGTCGCTCCGGGACAGGGAATGAAAAACTGTTTTTT
TRBV2,-,TRBJ1-5,-,CASRRGWGNQPQHF,TGTGCCAGCAGAAGGGGTTGGGGCAATCAGCCCCAGCATTTT
TRBV21-1,-,TRBJ1-5,-,CASSKSVNRERQPQHF,TGTGCCAGCAGCAAAAGCGTCAACAGGGAACGCCAGCCCCAGCATTTT
TRBV6-5,few,TRBJ1-1,-,CASSYSRTTEAFF,TGTGCCAGCAGTTACTCGCGGACCACTGAAGCTTTCTTT
TRBV19,-,TRBJ1-5,-,CASSQGLYQPQHF,TGTGCCAGTAGTCAAGGGTTGTATCAGCCCCAGCATTTT
TRBV11-2,once,TRBJ1-3,-,CASSFTGAGSYF,TGTGCCAGCAGCTTCACCGGGGCTGGGTCATATTTT
TRBV7-9,-,TRBJ1-4,-,CASSLGRVANEKLFF,TGTGCCAGCAGCTTAGGGAGGGTTGCGAATGAAAAACTGTTTTTT
TRBV11-2,-,TRBJ1-5,TRBD1,CASSPDREQPQHF,TGTGCCAGCAGCCCGGACAGGGAGCAGCCCCAGCATTTT
TRBV7-8,-,TRBJ1-3,-,CASSLMQGFSGNTIYF,TGTGCCAGCAGTTTAATGCAGGGCTTCTCTGGAAACACCATATATTTT
TRBV7-2,-,TRBJ1-1,TRBD1,CASSWAGTAMGNTEAFF,TGTGCCAGCAGCTGGGCCGGGACAGCGATGGGGAACACTGAAGCTTTCTTT
TRBV7-2,-,TRBJ2-2,-,CASSLSTSANTGELFF,TGTGCCAGCAGCTTATCGACCAGCGCGAACACCGGGGAGCTGTTTTTT
TRBV30,-,TRBJ1-5,TRBD1,CAWRGQGDQPQHF,TGTGCCTGGAGGGGACAGGGGGATCAGCCCCAGCATTTT
TRBV30,-,TRBJ1-5,TRBD1,CAWEAGGNQHF,TGTGCCTGGGAGGCAGGGGGGAACCAGCATTTT
TRBV5-6,-,TRBJ2-2,-,CASSLWRVVGGELFF,TGTGCCAGCAGCTTGTGGCGGGTAGTGGGCGGGGAGCTGTTTTTT
TRBV28,-,TRBJ2-5,TRBD2,CASSSGGLAGATQYF,TGTGCCAGCAGCTCGGGGGGGCTGGCGGGAGCGACCCAGTACTTC
TRBV7-9,-,TRBJ1-6,TRBD1,CASSWGTGDSPLHF,TGTGCCAGCAGCTGGGGGACAGGGGATTCACCCCTCCACTTT
TRBV9,-,TRBJ2-1,-,CASSVGGWVNEQFF,TGTGCCAGCAGCGTAGGGGGGTGGGTCAATGAGCAGTTCTTC
TRBV19,-,TRBJ2-2,TRBD2,CASSIAGGPLTGELFF,TGTGCCAGTAGTATAGCGGGAGGGCCTTTGACCGGGGAGCTGTTTTTT